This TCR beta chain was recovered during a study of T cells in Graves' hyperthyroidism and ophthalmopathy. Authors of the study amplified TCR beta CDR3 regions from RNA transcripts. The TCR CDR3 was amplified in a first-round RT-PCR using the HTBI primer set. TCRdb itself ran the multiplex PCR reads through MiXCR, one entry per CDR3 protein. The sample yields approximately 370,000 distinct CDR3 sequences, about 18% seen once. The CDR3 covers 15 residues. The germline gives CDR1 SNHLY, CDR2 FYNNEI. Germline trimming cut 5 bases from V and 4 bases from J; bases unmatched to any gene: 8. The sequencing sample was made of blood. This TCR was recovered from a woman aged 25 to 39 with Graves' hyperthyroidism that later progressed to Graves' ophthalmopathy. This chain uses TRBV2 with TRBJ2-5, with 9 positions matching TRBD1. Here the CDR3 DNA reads TGTGCCAGCAGTATTTCCGGGACAGGGTCAGAGACCCAGTACTTC. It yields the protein CASSISGTGSETQYF. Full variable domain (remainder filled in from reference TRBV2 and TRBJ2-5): EPEVTQTPSHQVTQMGQEVILRCVPISNHLYFYWYRQILGQKVEFLVSFYNNEISEKSEIFDDQFSVERPDGSNFTLKIRSTKLEDSAMYFCASSISGTGSETQYFGPGTRLLVL.